This passage covers 16 T cell receptor beta chains from one sample sequenced in a study of CD8 T cells in Susac syndrome. Reverse transcription of 0.5 to 1 ug RNA was performed with random hexamers. MiXCR, run by TCRdb on the immunoSEQ multiplex PCR reads, gives a single entry per CDR3 protein. The sample has under 200,000 distinct CDR3 sequences, about 95% seen once. The sequencing sample was made of CD8+ T cells from PBMCs. All receptors come from a human donor with Susac syndrome.

V and J are TRBV12-5 and TRBJ2-7; 10 bases map to TRBD1. Looked up from germline, CDR1 is LGHNT and CDR2 is FRNRAP. Trimming removed 1 base from V and 5 bases from J; junction bases left unmatched: 2. This CDR3 comprises 14 residues. The CDR3 spells CASGLGTGGDEQYF. CDR3 coding DNA: TGTGCTAGTGGTTTGGGGACAGGGGGTGACGAGCAGTACTTC.

This rearrangement joins TRBV28 to TRBJ1-5; D not resolved. The germline V and J ends were trimmed by 2 bases and 6 bases, with 11 bases remaining between them. CDR3 length equals 14 residues. From germline, CDR1 is MDHEN and CDR2 SYDVKM. The CDR3 loop is CASSLNTWGQPQHF. Written as DNA, the CDR3 is TGTGCCAGCAGTTTAAACACGTGGGGTCAGCCCCAGCATTTT.

V and J are TRBV20-1 and TRBJ2-1; the D is unclear. The CDR3 loop spans 11 amino acids. Germline lookup yields CDR1 DFQATT and CDR2 SNEGSKA (reference sequence). V was cut by 3 bases and J by 6 bases, with 6 bases left in between. As DNA, the CDR3 is TGCAGTGCTAGGGACCGCAATGAGCAGTTCTTC. This encodes CSARDRNEQFF.

V gene TRBV4-2 combines with J gene TRBJ2-7, with D perhaps matching TRBD1 (6 bases). CDR1 and CDR2 (germline): LGHNA, YNFKEQ. Trimming shortened V by 2 bases and J by 2 bases, and 13 bases separated the two germline ends. This CDR3 has 15 amino acids. CDR3: CASSQPLDSTYEQYF. CDR3 bases: TGTGCCAGCAGCCAACCTCTGGACAGCACCTACGAGCAGTACTTC.

The chain uses TRBV2 and TRBJ2-6; D is unclear. The CDR3 contains 14 residues. Trimming cost V 3 bases and J 2 bases, with 5 bases left between them. Germline V gives CDR1 SNHLY, CDR2 FYNNEI. CDR3 amino acids: CASSEAPGANVLTF. The CDR3 DNA reads as TGTGCCAGCAGTGAGGCCCCTGGGGCCAACGTCCTGACTTTC.

As DNA, the CDR3 is TGTGCCAGCAGCGTAGGACAGAGCAATGAGCAGTTCTTC. It codes for CASSVGQSNEQFF. V is TRBV9 and J is TRBJ2-1, with D perhaps TRBD1 (5 bases). Germline V gene lookup returns CDR1 SGDLS and CDR2 YYNGEE. The ends were cut back, 0 bases at V and 6 bases at J, with 7 bases in the middle. The CDR3 length is 13 residues.

The genes are TRBV2 and TRBJ2-3; D remains unclear. Germline V gives CDR1 SNHLY, CDR2 FYNNEI. The CDR3 contains 13 residues. The V and J ends lost 6 bases and 4 bases respectively, with 11 bases between them. The CDR3 nucleotides read TGTGCCAGCAGCTACTCACTACCAGATACGCAGTATTTT. Translating it yields CASSYSLPDTQYF.

The chain is built from TRBV9 and TRBJ2-1; D is uncertain. Germline CDR1 SGDLS, CDR2 YYNGEE. Trimming stripped 0 bases from V and 10 bases from J, with 11 bases between. CDR3 length: 13 amino acids. The CDR3 reads CASSVATEGEQFF. In nucleotides, the CDR3 is TGTGCCAGCAGCGTAGCTACTGAAGGCGAGCAGTTCTTC.

V usage is TRBV11-1 and J usage is TRBJ2-2; D may be TRBD1 (5 bases). The V end lost 1 base, the J end lost 4 bases, and 10 bases lay between the germline ends. This CDR3 contains 15 residues. Germline CDR1 is SGHAT and CDR2 is FQDESV (reference sequence). The CDR3 protein is CASSLGDRSTGELFF. The CDR3 nucleotides are TGTGCCAGCAGCTTAGGCGACAGAAGCACCGGGGAGCTGTTTTTT.

A single count supports this clonotype. The V gene is TRBV25-1, the J gene TRBJ2-5; either TRBD1 or TRBD2 may fit D (5 bases each). The CDR3 loop spans 15 amino acids. Germline values: CDR1 MGHDK, CDR2 SYGVNS. V was trimmed by 3 bases and J by 2 bases, leaving 13 bases between them. The CDR3 region is CASSDLGRNQETQYF. CDR3 in DNA: TGTGCCAGCAGTGATTTGGGACGGAATCAAGAGACCCAGTACTTC.

The rearrangement links TRBV7-3 to TRBJ2-1; 8 nucleotides line up with TRBD2. The length of the CDR3 is 15 residues. Germline V gene sequence: CDR1 SGHTA, CDR2 FQGTGA. Unmatched junction bases numbered 11, after V lost 5 bases and J lost 8 bases. The CDR3 region is CASSQSGGAIDEQFF. DNA of the CDR3: TGTGCCAGCAGCCAGTCCGGGGGGGCTATTGATGAGCAGTTCTTC.

V is TRBV25-1 and J is TRBJ2-3; D is undetermined. With 7 bases removed from V and 4 bases from J, the gap between germline ends came to 18 bases. This CDR3 is 15 amino acids long. The germline CDR1 and CDR2 sequences are MGHDK and SYGVNS. As DNA, the CDR3 is TGTGCCAGCACCCATCCTATTGCCGGGTCAGATACGCAGTATTTT. Its protein product is CASTHPIAGSDTQYF.

The V call is TRBV20-1, the J call TRBJ2-7; D is uncertain. Germline V gives CDR1 DFQATT, CDR2 SNEGSKA (reference sequence). This CDR3 is 12 amino acids long. Deletions cut 3 bases from V and 4 bases from J, with 10 bases between. This CDR3 reads CSARTLGYEQYF. The DNA of the CDR3 is TGCAGTGCTAGGACGCTTGGATACGAGCAGTACTTC.

This clonotype was counted once. V and J are TRBV2 and TRBJ2-3, with D perhaps assigned TRBD1 or TRBD2 (5 bases each). Per the germline V gene, CDR1 is SNHLY and CDR2 is FYNNEI. Trimming removed 6 bases from V and 0 bases from J, with 16 bases in between. This CDR3 is built from 16 residues. The CDR3 loop is CASRPSRGASTDTQYF. In DNA form, the CDR3 reads TGTGCCAGCAGGCCTTCGAGGGGCGCGAGCACAGATACGCAGTATTTT.

This chain uses TRBV7-2 with TRBJ2-1; 8 nucleotides agree with TRBD2. Germline CDR1 is SGHTA and CDR2 is FQGNSA. V trimming: 2 bases; J trimming: 8 bases; junction bases outside the gene matches: 17. The CDR3 has 18 amino acids. This CDR3 reads CASSLSDSGLVGLDEQFF. DNA for the CDR3: TGTGCCAGCAGCTTATCAGACTCGGGACTAGTTGGATTAGATGAGCAGTTCTTC.

The chain uses TRBV30 and TRBJ1-1; TRBD1 might be the D (6 bases). The CDR3 is 14 residues long. Germline CDR1 reads GTSNPN; CDR2 reads SVGIG (reference sequence). Trimming took off 0 bases at V and 4 bases at J, with 12 bases between the two ends. The CDR3 DNA follows: TGTGCCTGGAGTGTACACAGGGACGGCACTGAAGCTTTCTTT. Translation gives CAWSVHRDGTEAFF.